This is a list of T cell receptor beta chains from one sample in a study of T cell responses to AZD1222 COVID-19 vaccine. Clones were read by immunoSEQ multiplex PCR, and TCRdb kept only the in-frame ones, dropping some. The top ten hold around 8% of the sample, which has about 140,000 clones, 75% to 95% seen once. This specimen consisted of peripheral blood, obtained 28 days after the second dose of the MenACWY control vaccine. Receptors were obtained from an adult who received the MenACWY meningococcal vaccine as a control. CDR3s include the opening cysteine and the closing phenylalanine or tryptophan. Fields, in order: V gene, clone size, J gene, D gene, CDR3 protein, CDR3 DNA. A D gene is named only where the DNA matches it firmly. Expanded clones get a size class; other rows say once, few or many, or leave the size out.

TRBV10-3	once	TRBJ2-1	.	CAITARLKDEQFF	TGTGCCATCACAGCGAGGTTAAAGGATGAGCAGTTCTTC
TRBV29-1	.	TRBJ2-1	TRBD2	CSACSGSLFSEQFF	TGCAGCGCCTGTAGCGGGAGCCTCTTTAGTGAGCAGTTCTTC
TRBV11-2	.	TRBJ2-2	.	CASYPAAGFIGELFF	TGTGCCAGCTACCCGGCGGCAGGCTTTATCGGGGAGCTGTTTTTT
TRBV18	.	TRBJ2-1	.	CASSPPSGRGLNEQFF	TGTGCCAGCTCACCACCTTCCGGGAGAGGTCTCAATGAGCAGTTCTTC
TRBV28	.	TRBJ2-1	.	CASSFPHEQFF	TGTGCCAGCAGTTTCCCGCATGAGCAGTTCTTC
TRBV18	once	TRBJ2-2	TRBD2	CASSPISGNANTGELFF	TGTGCCAGCTCACCAATTAGCGGGAACGCGAACACCGGGGAGCTGTTTTTT
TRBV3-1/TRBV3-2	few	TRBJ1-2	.	CASSQVEGWSGYGYTF	TGTGCCAGCAGCCAAGTAGAGGGCTGGAGCGGCTATGGCTACACCTTC
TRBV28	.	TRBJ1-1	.	CASSLSRPEAFF	TGTGCCAGCAGTTTGTCGAGGCCTGAAGCTTTCTTT
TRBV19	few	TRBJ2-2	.	CASSATYTGELFF	TGTGCCAGTAGTGCCACATACACCGGGGAGCTGTTTTTT
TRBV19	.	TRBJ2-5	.	CASSIFGQETQYF	TGTGCCAGTAGTATTTTCGGACAAGAGACCCAGTACTTC
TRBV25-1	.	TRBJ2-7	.	CASSVFRVGGQYF	TGTGCCAGCAGTGTATTCAGGGTTGGCGGGCAGTACTTC
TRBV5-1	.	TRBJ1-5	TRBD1	CASSLDPTGDNQPQHF	TGCGCCAGCAGCTTGGACCCTACAGGGGACAATCAGCCCCAGCATTTT
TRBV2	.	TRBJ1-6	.	CASSEISGGSPLHF	TGTGCCAGCAGTGAAATCAGTGGGGGTTCACCCCTCCACTTT
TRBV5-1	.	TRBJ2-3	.	CASSLAPRLTDTQYF	TGCGCCAGCAGCTTGGCCCCTCGTTTGACAGATACGCAGTATTTT
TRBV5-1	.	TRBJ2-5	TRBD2	CASSLGTSGMETQYF	TGCGCCAGCAGCTTGGGGACTAGCGGGATGGAGACCCAGTACTTC
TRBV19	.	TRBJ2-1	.	CASQTPQGRTNNEQFF	TGTGCCAGTCAGACCCCACAGGGTAGGACGAACAATGAGCAGTTCTTC
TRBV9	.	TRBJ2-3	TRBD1	CASSVADRGFGTDTQYF	TGTGCCAGCAGCGTAGCGGACAGGGGGTTTGGCACAGATACGCAGTATTTT
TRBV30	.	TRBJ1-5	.	CAWSQGSNQPQHF	TGTGCCTGGAGTCAGGGGAGCAATCAGCCCCAGCATTTT
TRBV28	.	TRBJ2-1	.	CASSSVDSYNEQFF	TGTGCCTCCTCGTCAGTTGACAGCTACAATGAGCAGTTCTTC
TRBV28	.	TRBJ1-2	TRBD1	CASAEGTVILNYGYTF	TGTGCCAGCGCGGAAGGGACAGTGATTCTAAACTATGGCTACACCTTC
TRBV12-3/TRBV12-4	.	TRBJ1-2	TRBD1	CASRQGAGGYTF	TGTGCCAGCAGGCAGGGGGCGGGTGGCTACACCTTC
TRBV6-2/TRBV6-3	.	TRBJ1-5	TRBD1	CASSRQGPRGQPQHF	TGTGCCAGCAGTAGACAGGGCCCGAGGGGTCAGCCCCAGCATTTT
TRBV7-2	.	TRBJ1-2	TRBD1	CASSLEVSGQGSGGYTF	TGTGCCAGCAGCTTAGAAGTGTCGGGACAGGGATCGGGTGGCTACACCTTC
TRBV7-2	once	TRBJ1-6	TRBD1	CASSLVRGDRVGSPLHF	TGTGCCAGCAGCTTAGTCAGAGGGGACAGAGTCGGTTCACCCCTCCACTTT
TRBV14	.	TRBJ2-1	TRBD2	CASSPLGEGSSYNEQFF	TGTGCCAGCAGTCCCCTGGGGGAGGGTTCGTCGTACAATGAGCAGTTCTTC
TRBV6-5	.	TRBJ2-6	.	CASSYRQSSGANVLTF	TGTGCCAGCAGTTACAGGCAGAGCTCTGGGGCCAACGTCCTGACTTTC
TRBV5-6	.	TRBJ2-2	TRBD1	CASSLIRDRSNTGELFF	TGTGCCAGCAGCTTGATCCGGGACAGGTCGAACACCGGGGAGCTGTTTTTT
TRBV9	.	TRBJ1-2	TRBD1	CASSAVQGAPLYGYTF	TGTGCCAGCAGCGCGGTACAGGGGGCGCCTCTCTATGGCTACACCTTC
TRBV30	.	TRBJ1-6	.	CAWMGGGSGSPLHF	TGTGCCTGGATGGGGGGCGGCTCGGGTTCACCCCTCCACTTT
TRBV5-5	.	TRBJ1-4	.	CASSLYGGADRGEKLFF	TGTGCCAGCAGCTTGTACGGGGGAGCAGACCGTGGCGAAAAACTGTTTTTT
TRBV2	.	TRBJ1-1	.	CASRWHQDTEAFF	TGTGCCAGCAGGTGGCACCAGGACACTGAAGCTTTCTTT
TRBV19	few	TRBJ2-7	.	CASSSYRDEQYF	TGTGCCAGTAGTAGCTACAGGGACGAGCAGTACTTC
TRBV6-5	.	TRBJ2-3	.	CASRKQGPGTQYF	TGTGCCAGCAGAAAACAGGGTCCTGGTACGCAGTATTTT
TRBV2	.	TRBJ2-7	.	CASNELLDYEQYF	TGTGCCAGCAACGAGTTGTTGGACTACGAGCAGTACTTC
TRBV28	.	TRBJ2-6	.	CASVTRRGANVLTF	TGTGCCAGCGTGACTCGCCGGGGGGCCAACGTCCTGACTTTC
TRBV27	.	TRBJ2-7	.	CASKRKVPGSSYEQYF	TGTGCCAGCAAAAGAAAGGTACCAGGGAGCTCCTACGAGCAGTACTTC
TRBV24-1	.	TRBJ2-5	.	CATSDPDSVLGVETQYF	TGTGCCACCAGTGACCCTGATAGTGTCCTCGGGGTGGAGACCCAGTACTTC
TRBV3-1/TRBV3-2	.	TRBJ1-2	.	CASSQSGANYGYTF	TGTGCCAGCAGCCAATCGGGGGCCAACTATGGCTACACCTTC
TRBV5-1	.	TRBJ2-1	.	CASSPDGSYNEQFF	TGCGCCAGCAGTCCCGACGGCTCCTACAATGAGCAGTTCTTC
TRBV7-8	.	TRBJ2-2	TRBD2	CASSGHSGARSGELFF	TGTGCCAGCAGCGGACATAGCGGGGCCCGTTCCGGGGAGCTGTTTTTT